One sample yielded the 30 T cell receptor beta chains listed below, sequenced in a study of T cells after yellow fever vaccination. TCRdb re-derived calls from the 5' RACE reads in MiXCR, one entry per CDR3 protein. The data contain around 110,000 distinct CDR3 sequences, 8.4% of them singletons. Sequences were derived from CD8+ T cells sorted from PBMCs, sampled 45 days after the yellow fever booster vaccination. The receptor set was obtained from a man aged 25 to 40 who received the YFV17D yellow fever vaccine.

This clonotype was found a few times. This chain joins TRBV7-8 and TRBJ1-2; D gene unclear. Germline V gives CDR1 SGHVS, CDR2 FQNEAQ. The CDR3 covers 13 residues. V was shortened by 1 base and J by 6 bases, with 9 bases between the two germline ends. DNA of the CDR3: TGTGCCAGCAGCTTAGTACCGAGGGATGGCTACACCTTC. As protein: CASSLVPRDGYTF. Filled out from reference TRBV7-8 and TRBJ1-2, the complete variable domain reads GAGVSQSPRYKVAKRGQDVALRCDPISGHVSLFWYQQALGQGPEFLTYFQNEAQLDKSGLPSDRFFAERPEGSVSTLKIQRTQQEDSAVYLCASSLVPRDGYTFGSGTRLTVV.

J is TRBJ2-7 and V is TRBV4-3, with D uncertain. The CDR3 length is 15 residues. Trimming removed 0 bases at V and 2 bases at J, with 11 bases between. Germline V gene sequence: CDR1 LGHNA, CDR2 YSLEER. The CDR3 coding sequence is TGCGCCAGCAGCCAAGATGCCCCGCCAACCTACGAGCAGTACTTC. As protein: CASSQDAPPTYEQYF.

This clonotype came up a few times. The chain couples TRBV6-1 to TRBJ2-7; 8 nucleotides match TRBD2. The CDR3 runs to 14 residues. The germline V gene has CDR1 MNHNS and CDR2 SASEGT. The V and J ends lost 7 bases and 0 bases, in that order; junction bases with no gene match: 5. DNA for the CDR3: TGTGCCAGCACAGTGACTAGCGACTCCTACGAGCAGTACTTC. It encodes CASTVTSDSYEQYF.

Remarks on this clonotype: This may be a read error: a much more frequent sequence differs by one nucleotide. The rearrangement links TRBV29-1 to TRBJ2-1; 9 bases line up with TRBD2. This CDR3 region has 11 residues. With 5 bases clipped from V and 8 bases from J, the junction kept 1 base outside the gene matches. CDR1 SQVTM and CDR2 ANQGSEA come from the germline V gene. This CDR3 is CSVSGRHEQFF. The CDR3 region has the DNA TGCAGCGTTAGCGGGAGGCATGAGCAGTTCTTC.

There are many counts of this clonotype. The genes are TRBV20-1 and TRBJ2-1; the match to TRBD2 covers 10 bases. The CDR3 is 15 residues long. With 1 base clipped from V and 9 bases from J, the junction kept 9 bases outside the gene matches. From germline, CDR1 is DFQATT and CDR2 SNEGSKA (reference sequence). The CDR3 spells CSARVASGSRGEQFF. The CDR3 bases are TGCAGTGCTAGAGTGGCTAGCGGGAGTAGGGGTGAGCAGTTCTTC.

A few counts support this clonotype. The chain has TRBV6-2 or TRBV6-3 and TRBJ2-2; a weak D match, TRBD1 (6 bases). The CDR3 has 15 amino acids. Trimming pared 7 bases from V and 4 bases from J, leaving 16 bases between. CDR1 and CDR2 (germline): MNHEY, SVGEGT. CDR3 amino acids: CASKPGHQLTGELFF. The CDR3 DNA follows: TGTGCCAGCAAACCGGGACACCAACTCACCGGGGAGCTGTTTTTT.

This clonotype was counted a few times. CDR3 in amino acids: CASTGGVDLHF. CDR3 DNA sequence: TGTGCCAGCACCGGAGGGGTAGACCTCCACTTT. This chain links TRBV7-9 with TRBJ1-6, with D possibly matching TRBD1 (5 bases). The length of the CDR3 is 11 residues. CDR1 SEHNR and CDR2 FQNEAQ come from the germline V gene (reference sequence). V gave up 7 bases and J gave up 15 bases, with 13 bases separating them.

This clonotype came up many times. This chain connects TRBV12-3 or TRBV12-4 to TRBJ2-7; D ambiguous. Deletions cut 5 bases from V and 2 bases from J, with 13 bases between. The CDR3 spans 14 residues. DNA for the CDR3: TGTGCCAGCAGTACGTCCAACCTGGCCTACGAGCAGTACTTC. Translated, it gives CASSTSNLAYEQYF.

This clonotype turned up a few times. The chain carries TRBV7-9 and TRBJ2-7, with a possible D match to TRBD1 (7 bases). The CDR3 has 15 amino acids. V dropped 6 bases and J dropped 7 bases, with 22 bases sitting between them. From germline, CDR1 is SEHNR and CDR2 FQNEAQ (reference sequence). CDR3 nucleotide sequence: TGTGCCAGCAGTTATGTAACAGGGGAGGCGGGGGAGCAGTACTTC. Its translation is CASSYVTGEAGEQYF.

This clonotype was observed at least ten times. The V gene is TRBV9, the J gene TRBJ2-5; the match to TRBD1 covers 10 bases. V gave up 3 bases and J gave up 5 bases; unmatched junction bases: 7. Per germline, CDR1 SGDLS and CDR2 YYNGEE. This CDR3 comprises 15 residues. CDR3 protein: CASSERDRGVETQYF. The CDR3 DNA sequence: TGTGCCAGCAGCGAACGGGACAGGGGTGTGGAGACCCAGTACTTC. Complete variable domain (other parts from reference TRBV9 and TRBJ2-5): DSGVTQTPKHLITATGQRVTLRCSPRSGDLSVYWYQQSLDQGLQFLIQYYNGEERAKGNILERFSAQQFPDLHSELNLSSLELGDSALYFCASSERDRGVETQYFGPGTRLLVL.

The chain employs TRBV23-1 and TRBJ2-7, with 8 nucleotides matching TRBD2. TRBV23-1 carries the ORF label, with uncertain function. The J segment lost 4 bases and the V segment lost 4 bases, leaving 9 bases of the junction unmatched. This CDR3 is built from 15 residues. This chain's CDR3 is CASSRATGGRYEQYF. The CDR3 DNA follows: TGCGCCAGCAGTCGGGCGACGGGGGGGCGGTACGAGCAGTACTTC.

Ten or more counts support this clonotype. The chain is built from TRBV2 and TRBJ2-1; TRBD2 aligns across 7 bases. Losses at the gene ends were 4 bases for V and 16 bases for J; bases not matched to a gene: 4. The germline gives CDR1 SNHLY, CDR2 FYNNEI. This CDR3 comprises 10 residues. CDR3 bases: TGTGCCAGCAGTGGACTAGCCGCATTCTTC. Protein: CASSGLAAFF.

This clonotype was observed a few times. This sequence joins TRBV7-9 and TRBJ1-1; TRBD1 is a possible D gene (5 bases). Germline CDR1 reads SEHNR; CDR2 reads FQNEAQ (reference sequence). With 1 base removed from V and 10 bases from J, the gap between germline ends came to 13 bases. The CDR3 has 13 residues. The CDR3 bases are TGTGCCAGCAGCTTAGAAGACGGGGGTGGAGCTTTCTTT. As protein: CASSLEDGGGAFF. Complete variable domain (other parts from reference TRBV7-9 and TRBJ1-1): DTGVSQNPRHKITKRGQNVTFRCDPISEHNRLYWYRQTLGQGPEFLTYFQNEAQLEKSRLLSDRFSAERPKGSFSTLEIQRTEQGDSAMYLCASSLEDGGGAFFGQGTRLTVV.

This clonotype was seen many times. V and J are TRBV12-3 or TRBV12-4 and TRBJ2-1, with D possibly TRBD1 on 6 matching bases. With 3 bases removed from V and 10 bases from J, the gap between germline ends came to 13 bases. There are 13 residues in the CDR3. CDR3 bases: TGTGCCAGCAGTTTCTTGGATCAGGGGGAGCAGTTCTTC. Amino acids: CASSFLDQGEQFF.

This clonotype was observed at least ten times. The V call is TRBV9, the J call TRBJ2-5; 11 bases align to TRBD2. Losses at the gene ends were 3 bases for V and 1 base for J; bases not matched to a gene: 2. Germline V lookup: CDR1 SGDLS, CDR2 YYNGEE. The CDR3 has 15 amino acids. This CDR3 reads CASSASGRPQETQYF. DNA of the CDR3: TGTGCCAGCAGCGCTAGCGGGAGGCCCCAAGAGACCCAGTACTTC. Full variable domain (missing parts from reference TRBV9 and TRBJ2-5): DSGVTQTPKHLITATGQRVTLRCSPRSGDLSVYWYQQSLDQGLQFLIQYYNGEERAKGNILERFSAQQFPDLHSELNLSSLELGDSALYFCASSASGRPQETQYFGPGTRLLVL.

This clonotype showed up many times. This chain links TRBV10-1 with TRBJ2-1; 14 bases fit TRBD2. The germline V gene encodes CDR1 WNHNN and CDR2 SYGVQD (reference sequence). The trim removed 10 bases at V and 8 bases at J, leaving 4 bases unmatched. CDR3 size: 13 residues. Written as DNA, the CDR3 is TGCGCCAATTGGACTAGCGGGAGGCATGAGCAGTTCTTC. This codes for CANWTSGRHEQFF.

This clonotype was seen repeatedly, ten times or more. This CDR3 reads CSARLQGSYEQYF. As DNA, the CDR3 is TGCAGTGCGCGGCTCCAGGGGAGCTACGAGCAGTACTTC. The chain recombines TRBV20-1 with TRBJ2-7; D may be TRBD1 (6 bases). Germline V gene lookup returns CDR1 DFQATT and CDR2 SNEGSKA (reference sequence). Trimming left V 6 bases short and J 3 bases short, with 15 bases between. This CDR3 comprises 13 residues.

This clonotype appeared many times. The chain couples TRBV29-1 to TRBJ2-3; no reliable D call. Germline CDR1 is SQVTM and CDR2 is ANQGSEA. The CDR3 contains 12 residues. Trimming left V 5 bases short and J 2 bases short, with 8 bases between. The CDR3 spells CSVTLPTDTQYF. The CDR3 nucleotides read TGCAGCGTTACCCTCCCCACAGATACGCAGTATTTT.

The sample holds a few counts of this clonotype. The CDR3 DNA sequence: TGTGCCAGCAGCTTAGACCCACCTGCGGGGGAGCAGTACTTC. This gives the protein CASSLDPPAGEQYF. The gene calls are TRBV7-2 and TRBJ2-7; TRBD2 is a possible D gene (6 bases). V dropped 1 base and J dropped 7 bases, with 14 bases sitting between them. This CDR3 comprises 14 residues. Germline V lookup: CDR1 SGHTA, CDR2 FQGNSA.

In this sample, this clonotype turned up many times. This rearrangement joins TRBV9 to TRBJ2-7; D may be TRBD2 (5 bases). Germline CDR1 and CDR2: SGDLS and YYNGEE. The length of the CDR3 is 15 residues. The V end was cut by 0 bases, the J end by 0 bases, with 10 bases between. CDR3 DNA: TGTGCCAGCAGCGTAGACAGCGGTTCCTCCTACGAGCAGTACTTC. This gives the protein CASSVDSGSSYEQYF.

This clonotype was seen ten or more times. This chain joins TRBV7-9 and TRBJ1-2; D not resolved. CDR1 SEHNR and CDR2 FQNEAQ come from the germline V gene (reference sequence). The CDR3 length is 15 residues. The ends were cut back, 5 bases at V and 0 bases at J, with 13 bases in the middle. The DNA for the CDR3 is TGTGCCAGCAGCACTTCGGGTGGAGCTAACTATGGCTACACCTTC. Translated, it gives CASSTSGGANYGYTF.

This clonotype was observed at least ten times. The chain has TRBV5-1 and TRBJ2-1, with 7 bases lining up with TRBD2. The CDR3 contains 17 residues. Germline trimming cut 2 bases from V and 6 bases from J; bases unmatched to any gene: 14. CDR1 is SGHRS and CDR2 is YFSETQ in the germline V gene. CDR3 amino acids: CASSFGSVTSSRNEQFF. DNA for the CDR3: TGCGCCAGCAGCTTTGGGTCCGTGACTAGCTCTCGCAATGAGCAGTTCTTC.

The table lists this clonotype with many counts. V is TRBV4-3 and J is TRBJ2-1; TRBD2 matches at 8 bases. V shed 0 bases and J 6 bases; nucleotides not matched to a gene: 4. Germline CDR1 LGHNA, CDR2 YSLEER. CDR3 size: 15 residues. The CDR3 protein is CASSQDVGTSNEQFF. DNA for the CDR3: TGCGCCAGCAGCCAAGATGTCGGGACTAGCAATGAGCAGTTCTTC.

This clonotype occurred many times. CDR3 nucleotide sequence: TGCGCCAGCAGCCCTAGACGGACCGGGGAGCTGTTTTTT. This sequence encodes CASSPRRTGELFF. The chain links TRBV4-3 to TRBJ2-2; no clear D gene. CDR3 size: 13 residues. The V end lost 4 bases, the J end lost 5 bases, and 8 bases lay between the germline ends. CDR1 LGHNA and CDR2 YSLEER come from the germline V gene.

At least ten counts were recorded for this clonotype. This chain uses TRBV27 with TRBJ2-7; TRBD1 aligns across 9 bases. The germline CDR1 and CDR2 sequences are MNHEY and SMNVEV (reference sequence). Trimming removed 3 bases from V and 6 bases from J; junction bases left unmatched: 6. The CDR3 contains 14 residues. The CDR3 nucleotides are TGTGCCAGCAGTTTGGGACAGGGATTCGGCGAGCAGTACTTC. Protein sequence: CASSLGQGFGEQYF.

Ten or more counts support this clonotype. The chain has TRBV9 and TRBJ2-1; D remains ambiguous. Germline CDR1 reads SGDLS; CDR2 reads YYNGEE. CDR3 length: 12 amino acids. Trimming took 3 bases from V and 4 from J, leaving 5 bases between them. The CDR3 is CASSARYNEQFF. CDR3 coding DNA: TGTGCCAGCAGCGCCCGTTACAATGAGCAGTTCTTC.

The chain uses TRBV2 and TRBJ2-7, with 9 bases lining up with TRBD1. Germline V gene data show CDR1 as SNHLY and CDR2 as FYNNEI. The length of the CDR3 is 16 residues. V lost 1 base and J lost 6; bases outside the gene matches: 10. The DNA for the CDR3 is TGTGCCAGCAGTGAAGGATACGGGACAGGGTTCGGCGAGCAGTACTTC. This gives the protein CASSEGYGTGFGEQYF.

This clonotype was seen many times. V gene TRBV24-1 combines with J gene TRBJ2-1, with D perhaps TRBD2 (5 bases). V was pared by 3 bases and J by 6 bases, with 14 bases between. The CDR3 has 15 residues. The germline gives CDR1 KGHDR, CDR2 SFDVKD. CDR3 coding DNA: TGTGCCACCAGTGATCCGTTACTAGTGCGCAATGAGCAGTTCTTC. This gives the protein CATSDPLLVRNEQFF.

This clonotype came up many times. The rearrangement joins TRBV6-2 or TRBV6-3 to TRBJ2-7; 8 nucleotides line up with TRBD1. The V and J ends lost 7 bases and 2 bases, in that order; junction bases with no gene match: 16. Germline CDR1 and CDR2: MNHEY and SVGEGT. CDR3 length equals 17 residues. CDR3 coding DNA: TGTGCCAGCACTCTGGCCCCCGGACAGGGCGGGACCTACGAGCAGTACTTC. This sequence encodes CASTLAPGQGGTYEQYF.

This clonotype was seen at least ten times. The chain joins TRBV5-6 to TRBJ2-7; D remains unclear. CDR3 length equals 15 residues. Trimming stripped 0 bases from V and 2 bases from J, with 12 bases between. CDR1 and CDR2 from the germline V gene are SGHDT and YYEEEE. Written as DNA, the CDR3 is TGTGCCAGCAGCTTGGAAGGTGGGCTGACCTACGAGCAGTACTTC. This translates into CASSLEGGLTYEQYF.